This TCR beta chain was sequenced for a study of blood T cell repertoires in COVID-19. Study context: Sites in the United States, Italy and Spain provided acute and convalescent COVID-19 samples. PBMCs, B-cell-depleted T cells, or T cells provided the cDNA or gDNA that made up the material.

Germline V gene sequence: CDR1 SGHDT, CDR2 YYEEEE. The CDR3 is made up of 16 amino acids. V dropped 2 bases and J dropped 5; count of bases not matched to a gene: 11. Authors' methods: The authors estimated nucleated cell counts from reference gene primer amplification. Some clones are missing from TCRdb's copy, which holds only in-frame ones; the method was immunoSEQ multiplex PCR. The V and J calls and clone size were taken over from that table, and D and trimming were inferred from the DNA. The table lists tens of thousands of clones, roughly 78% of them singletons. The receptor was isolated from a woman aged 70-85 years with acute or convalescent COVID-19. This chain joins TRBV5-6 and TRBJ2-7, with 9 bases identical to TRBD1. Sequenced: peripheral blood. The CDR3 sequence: CASSFARGTGFHEQYF. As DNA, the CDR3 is TGTGCCAGCAGCTTTGCTAGGGGGACAGGGTTCCACGAGCAGTACTTC.